This T cell receptor beta chain was sequenced in a study of T-cell memory formation after mild COVID-19. Turning to the study itself: In these data, TCR clusters were largely donor specific. Study-wide results and limits: For second-wave clones that peaked at day 37, SARS-CoV-2 specificity went unverified. The appearance of some responding clones in pre-infection memory suggested that cross-reactive memory joined. Later expanders leaned CD4+, whereas clones that contracted between day 15 and 85 were balanced CD4/CD8.

This clonotype was seen once. Antigen specificity is unknown. Each CDR3 protein gets one entry after TCRdb re-called the 5' RACE reads with MiXCR. The data contain over 300,000 distinct CDR3 sequences, about 20% of them seen just once; the ten biggest clones take up around a fifth. The specimen was PBMCs or a T cell subset sorted from them (not recorded which). This receptor was obtained from a young man who had mild COVID-19 (a few samples of this study predate the infection). Cell type and time point are not known.

CDR3 region: CASSFHGSYEQYF. The DNA of the CDR3 is TGCGCCAGCAGCTTCCATGGCTCCTACGAGCAGTACTTC. This chain links TRBV5-1 with TRBJ2-7; the D is unclear. Germline loops: CDR1 SGHRS, CDR2 YFSETQ. The length of the CDR3 is 13 residues. V lost 2 bases and J lost 0, with 6 bases in between.